Below, 13 T cell receptor beta chains from the same sample are listed, as sequenced in a study of CD8+ T cells in alopecia areata. As for treatment: oral pan-JAK inhibitor, 5-10 mg twice daily. RNA was extracted and reverse transcribed into cDNA as the sequencing template. Method: immunoSEQ multiplex PCR; TCRdb's copy keeps in-frame clones and lacks some. This repertoire shows 150,000 to 200,000 clones, roughly three fifths found once; its top ten account for roughly 12%. The source material was CD8+ T cells sorted from blood, sampled at week 24, from a patient treated with tofacitinib. These receptors all stem from a human donor with alopecia areata.

The genes are TRBV20-1 and TRBJ1-1; D is possibly TRBD1 (5 bases). V was trimmed by 6 bases and J by 4 bases, leaving 6 bases between them. This CDR3 comprises 10 residues. Germline assignment: CDR1 DFQATT and CDR2 SNEGSKA (reference sequence). CDR3 region: CSAGGTEAFF. CDR3 bases: TGCAGTGCCGGGGGCACTGAAGCTTTCTTT.

The V call is TRBV7-6, the J call TRBJ2-2; maybe TRBD2 (5 bases). The CDR3 is made up of 17 amino acids. V lost 5 bases and J lost 0, with 16 bases in between. Germline values: CDR1 SGHVS, CDR2 FNYEAQ. CDR3 protein: CASSTTVRETNTGELFF. DNA of the CDR3: TGTGCCAGCAGCACCACCGTCCGGGAAACGAACACCGGGGAGCTGTTTTTT.

This clone has just one count. This chain connects TRBV9 to TRBJ1-4; 7 bases match TRBD1. Unmatched junction bases numbered 8, after V lost 4 bases and J lost 5 bases. The CDR3 has 15 amino acids. From germline, CDR1 is SGDLS and CDR2 YYNGEE. CDR3: CASSQSGTVNEKLFF. The CDR3 DNA is TGTGCCAGCAGCCAATCAGGGACAGTAAATGAAAAACTGTTTTTT.

The chain is built from TRBV7-8 and TRBJ2-5; D is ambiguous. V lost 0 bases and J lost 4, with 9 bases in between. There are 14 residues in the CDR3. CDR1 is SGHVS and CDR2 is FQNEAQ in the germline V gene. This CDR3 reads CASSLAGSTETQYF. CDR3 coding DNA: TGTGCCAGCAGCTTAGCCGGCAGTACAGAGACCCAGTACTTC.

Only a few counts were recorded for this clone. The chain couples TRBV27 to TRBJ2-2; D tentatively fits TRBD1 or TRBD2 (6 bases each). V lost 11 bases, J lost 1 base, and 14 bases lay in between. This CDR3 is built from 14 residues. Germline V gives CDR1 MNHEY, CDR2 SMNVEV (reference sequence). CDR3 bases: TGTGCCGGCCGGGAGACAGGGAACACCGGGGAGCTGTTTTTT. Translated: CAGRETGNTGELFF.

V gene TRBV25-1 combines with J gene TRBJ1-5; possibly TRBD1 for D (6 bases). This CDR3 comprises 13 residues. V was cut by 5 bases and J by 7 bases, with 12 bases left in between. The germline V gene encodes CDR1 MGHDK and CDR2 SYGVNS. The DNA for the CDR3 is TGTGCCAGCAGTCAGGGGATGGGCCAGCCCCAGCATTTT. This codes for CASSQGMGQPQHF. Full variable domain (remainder filled in from reference TRBV25-1 and TRBJ1-5): EADIYQTPRYLVIGTGKKITLECSQTMGHDKMYWYQQDPGMELHLIHYSYGVNSTEKGDLSSESTVSRIRTEHFPLTLESARPSHTSQYLCASSQGMGQPQHFGDGTRLSIL.

The chain recombines TRBV10-3 with TRBJ2-1; 9 positions agree with TRBD2. The CDR3 contains 15 residues. The germline V gene has CDR1 ENHRY and CDR2 SYGVKD. Trimming removed 3 bases from V and 8 bases from J; junction bases left unmatched: 8. CDR3 sequence: CAISERLAGSDEQFF. In DNA, the CDR3 is TGTGCCATCAGTGAAAGGCTAGCGGGGTCGGATGAGCAGTTCTTC.

This chain uses TRBV25-1 with TRBJ2-7, with TRBD1 matching 7 bases. From germline, CDR1 is MGHDK and CDR2 SYGVNS. The CDR3 spans 13 residues. The junction had 6 bases not matched to a gene; V was cut back by 6 bases and J by 4 bases. The CDR3 DNA is TGTGCCAGCAGGGCGACAGGGCCTTACGAGCAGTACTTC. Translation: CASRATGPYEQYF.

This clone was observed a few times. This rearrangement joins TRBV2 to TRBJ2-4; TRBD1 aligns across 9 bases. The germline gives CDR1 SNHLY, CDR2 FYNNEI. V was clipped by 4 bases and J by 1 base; unmatched bases: 14. This CDR3 contains 19 residues. This chain's CDR3 is CASSGTGTGHLSAKNIQYF. CDR3 DNA sequence: TGTGCCAGCAGTGGTACTGGGACAGGGCACCTCTCCGCCAAAAACATTCAGTACTTC.

The chain joins TRBV7-9 to TRBJ2-5, with D uncertain. V dropped 2 bases and J dropped 2 bases, with 6 bases sitting between them. From germline, CDR1 is SEHNR and CDR2 FQNEAQ (reference sequence). The CDR3 loop spans 13 amino acids. The CDR3 DNA is TGTGCCAGCAGCTTACCAGGACAAGAGACCCAGTACTTC. Encoded protein: CASSLPGQETQYF.

The CDR3: CASSSGSPEAFF. DNA for the CDR3: TGTGCCAGCAGCTCAGGGTCCCCTGAAGCTTTCTTT. The V and J genes are TRBV5-6 and TRBJ1-1; D perhaps matches TRBD1 (5 bases). Germline loops: CDR1 SGHDT, CDR2 YYEEEE. V was cut by 3 bases and J by 6 bases, with 9 bases left in between. There are 12 residues in the CDR3.

This chain joins TRBV30 and TRBJ2-7; D perhaps matches TRBD2 (5 bases). CDR1 is GTSNPN and CDR2 is SVGIG in the germline V gene (reference sequence). V was clipped by 4 bases and J by 7 bases, with 11 bases between them. CDR3 length equals 11 residues. DNA of the CDR3: TGTGCCTGGACGGCCGGGGTTGAGCAGTACTTC. The encoded protein is CAWTAGVEQYF.

This clone came up a few times. The chain combines TRBV27 with TRBJ2-7; 7 nucleotides match TRBD1. This CDR3 region has 14 residues. The trim removed 2 bases at V and 2 bases at J, leaving 3 bases unmatched. CDR1 and CDR2 from the germline V gene are MNHEY and SMNVEV (reference sequence). The CDR3 DNA follows: TGTGCCAGCAGTTTAAGGGACAGACCCTACGAGCAGTACTTC. As protein: CASSLRDRPYEQYF.